The rows below give T cell receptor beta chains drawn from one sample of a study of molecular identifiers for immune sequencing clone quantification. In TCRdb, the PCR reads were re-called with MiXCR into one record per CDR3 protein. The sample consists of 300,000 to 350,000 distinct CDR3 sequences, 20% to 25% of them appearing once. Specimen: naive CD8+ T cells from blood, with Jurkat cell RNA spiked in. Receptors were obtained from a human donor in good health. Some libraries in this study had Jurkat cell RNA spiked in. CDR3s leave out the opening cysteine and the closing phenylalanine or tryptophan. The order of the fields is V gene, J gene, CDR3 protein.

v_call: TRBV12-3/TRBV12-4; j_call: TRBJ2-7; cdr3_aa: ASSWKGYEQY
v_call: TRBV12-3/TRBV12-4; j_call: TRBJ2-3; cdr3_aa: ASSSPPGAASTDTQY
v_call: TRBV7-2; j_call: TRBJ1-1; cdr3_aa: ASRSGGWGTEAF
v_call: TRBV19; j_call: TRBJ1-1; cdr3_aa: ASSFGASTEAF
v_call: TRBV5-6; j_call: TRBJ1-1; cdr3_aa: ASSYLQGTTEAF
v_call: TRBV4-3; j_call: TRBJ2-2; cdr3_aa: ASSQESRGYPNTGELF
v_call: TRBV6-1; j_call: TRBJ1-1; cdr3_aa: ASSQTGFFEAF
v_call: TRBV5-1; j_call: TRBJ2-7; cdr3_aa: ASSPSTGAYEQY
v_call: TRBV6-5; j_call: TRBJ1-1; cdr3_aa: ASSPRDRGLFSTEAF
v_call: TRBV5-6; j_call: TRBJ1-2; cdr3_aa: ASIRTPEDYGYT
v_call: TRBV27; j_call: TRBJ1-5; cdr3_aa: ASSLYGQPPYSNQPQH
v_call: TRBV3-1; j_call: TRBJ2-6; cdr3_aa: ASSQEAGANVLT
v_call: TRBV27; j_call: TRBJ2-7; cdr3_aa: ASRPTGSYEQY
v_call: TRBV6-2/TRBV6-3; j_call: TRBJ1-1; cdr3_aa: ASSPAQVTEAF
v_call: TRBV28; j_call: TRBJ2-3; cdr3_aa: ASSLSVGLADTQY
v_call: TRBV7-9; j_call: TRBJ2-5; cdr3_aa: ASSLGAGLETQY
v_call: TRBV7-9; j_call: TRBJ2-7; cdr3_aa: ASSPGTGLSEQY
v_call: TRBV6-2/TRBV6-3; j_call: TRBJ1-1; cdr3_aa: ASSYHQGRETEAF
v_call: TRBV3-1; j_call: TRBJ1-2; cdr3_aa: ASSQADRAHGYT
v_call: TRBV10-3; j_call: TRBJ1-2; cdr3_aa: AISESRGNGYT
v_call: TRBV2; j_call: TRBJ2-2; cdr3_aa: ASSDKGNTGELF
v_call: TRBV27; j_call: TRBJ2-2; cdr3_aa: ASSLGGEAGELF
v_call: TRBV28; j_call: TRBJ2-3; cdr3_aa: ASSSGLAGWGTQY
v_call: TRBV7-8; j_call: TRBJ2-7; cdr3_aa: ASSLEAAYEQY
v_call: TRBV27; j_call: TRBJ2-2; cdr3_aa: ASSLSAGTANTGELF
v_call: TRBV20-1; j_call: TRBJ2-7; cdr3_aa: SARVRRDASSYEQY
v_call: TRBV7-2; j_call: TRBJ1-1; cdr3_aa: ASKEGGPITEAF
v_call: TRBV13; j_call: TRBJ2-3; cdr3_aa: ASSSLFSLDGDTQY
v_call: TRBV29-1; j_call: TRBJ1-1; cdr3_aa: SVVGDQNTEAF
v_call: TRBV2; j_call: TRBJ2-4; cdr3_aa: ASSEVRAAKNIQY
v_call: TRBV7-9; j_call: TRBJ2-1; cdr3_aa: ASSYSGSAYNEQF
v_call: TRBV27; j_call: TRBJ2-7; cdr3_aa: ASSSLSGEQY
v_call: TRBV7-9; j_call: TRBJ2-1; cdr3_aa: ASSAPTSGIYNEQF
v_call: TRBV19; j_call: TRBJ1-5; cdr3_aa: ASSIGTRGYHQPQH
v_call: TRBV5-8; j_call: TRBJ2-7; cdr3_aa: ASSLYQGAYEQY
v_call: TRBV25-1; j_call: TRBJ1-5; cdr3_aa: ASSMTGSNQPQH